Detailed here is one T cell receptor beta chain. Its antigen is undetermined. This sample is drawn from a study of cytomegalovirus exposure and HLA in healthy donors. The donors were in the approximately 120-subject validation cohort, distinct from the approximately 610-subject first cohort. Broader study findings: It was found in a later analysis that first-cohort TCR clusters tended to co-occur in the 90 to 150 validation repertoires. Cytomegalovirus association was listed for about 180 TCR beta chains.

TCRdb's table, derived via immunoSEQ multiplex PCR, lists solely in-frame clones and lacks some. The sample lists approximately 59,000 clones; 90% to 95% were seen once. CDR3 length equals 14 residues. Germline trimming cut 8 bases from V and 5 bases from J; bases unmatched to any gene: 11. Germline CDR1 SNHLY, CDR2 FYNNEI. Sequencing was carried out using PBMCs. The TCR sequence derives from a man aged 18-30 years in good health and CMV-seropositive. The chain links TRBV2 to TRBJ2-5, with TRBD1 identical over 7 bases. The CDR3 nucleotides are TGTGCCAGCTTGACGAAGGGGGCCGGGGAGACCCAGTACTTC. Translated, it gives CASLTKGAGETQYF.